Following are 24 T cell receptor beta chains from one sample sequenced in a study of tumor-infiltrating lymphocytes in primary liver carcinoma. They got blood RNA out of unsorted whole blood and also pulled out germline DNA. A constant-region primer primed TCR beta cDNA synthesis from about 0.55 ug of total RNA. ARM-PCR, slightly modified, supplied the TCR beta libraries through three nested multiplex PCR rounds. The opening two PCR rounds, about 10 cycles each, paired TRBV1-TRBV30 forward primers with a C-beta reverse primer. TCRdb re-derived calls from the multiplex PCR reads in MiXCR, one entry per CDR3 protein. The table lists approximately 330,000 distinct CDR3 sequences, about two thirds of them singletons. The sequencing input was peripheral blood. Every receptor here comes from a man aged 40-50 years with primary liver carcinoma and hepatitis B virus infection.

A remark on this clonotype: A much larger clone lies one base from this, so it may be a read error. The chain joins TRBV6-5 to TRBJ2-7; TRBD2 matches at 11 bases. The CDR3 loop spans 16 amino acids. Germline CDR1 and CDR2: MNHEY and SVGAGI. For the CDR3, the DNA is TGTGCCAGCAGTAGGCTAGCGGGAGGCGACTCCTACGAGAAGTACTTC. Protein: CASSRLAGGDSYEKYF.

This clonotype was recorded many times. The chain uses TRBV29-1 and TRBJ1-3; 7 bases are a match to TRBD1. Germline V gives CDR1 SQVTM, CDR2 ANQGSEA. The V gene end was trimmed by 4 bases and the J gene end by 1 base; junction bases not matched to a gene: 4. There are 14 residues in the CDR3. Here the CDR3 DNA reads TGCAGCGTTGCCCCAGGGGGGTCTGGAAACACCATATATTTT. This sequence encodes CSVAPGGSGNTIYF. The variable domain in full, completed from reference TRBV29-1 and TRBJ1-3, reads SAVISQKPSRDICQRGTSLTIQCQVDSQVTMMFWYRQQPGQSLTLIATANQGSEATYESGFVIDKFPISRPNLTFSTLTVSNMSPEDSSIYLCSVAPGGSGNTIYFGEGSWLTVV.

Remarks on this clonotype: As the CDR3 is not closed by the conserved phenylalanine or tryptophan, this likely results from a read error. The rearrangement uses TRBV12-3 or TRBV12-4 and TRBJ2-6, with TRBD2 as a possible D gene (6 bases). The germline V and J ends were trimmed by 6 bases and 16 bases, with 13 bases remaining between them. The CDR3 runs to 11 residues. DNA of the CDR3: TGTGCCAGCAGCACCGGGGACTCACTGACTTTG. Translation: CASSTGDSLTL.

Turning to this clonotype: The junction differs from germline at one of its ends, possibly a read error. The chain is built from TRBV29-1 and TRBJ2-7; D is unresolved. The CDR3 length is 13 residues. The V gene's germline CDR1 is SQVTM and CDR2 ANQGSEA. The CDR3 nucleotides read TGTGGCGTTGAATCCCCGGTGACCTACGAGCAGTACTTC. Translation gives CGVESPVTYEQYF.

Note on this clonotype: One end of the junction varies from germline; a read error may be responsible. V and J are TRBV28 and TRBJ2-2; possible D gene TRBD2, 5 bases. The CDR3 covers 13 residues. Germline loops: CDR1 MDHEN, CDR2 SYDVKM. This CDR3 reads CASTVVTPGKLFF. In nucleotides, the CDR3 is TGTGCCAGCACCGTCGTCACCCCCGGGAAGCTGTTTTTT.

To note about this clonotype: Given the absence of the conserved phenylalanine or tryptophan at the CDR3 end, a read error is likely. The genes are TRBV11-3 and TRBJ2-2; TRBD2 aligns across 8 bases. After removal of 1 base from V and 9 bases from J, the junction contained 7 bases not matched to a gene. CDR1 and CDR2 (germline): SGHNT, YENEEA. This CDR3 spans 15 amino acids. The CDR3 here is CASSLGTSRARELFL. CDR3 nucleotides: TGTGCCAGCAGCTTAGGGACTAGCAGAGCCAGGGAGCTGTTTTTA.

This clonotype was observed many times. The chain is built from TRBV12-3 or TRBV12-4 and TRBJ2-2; D remains unclear. The CDR3 is 13 amino acids. V was clipped by 5 bases and J by 5 bases, with 9 bases between them. The DNA for the CDR3 is TGTGCCAGCAGTCCCGTACGAACCGGGGAGCTGTTTTTT. Protein sequence: CASSPVRTGELFF.

Of note for this clonotype: Compared with germline, one end of the junction differs, possibly owing to a read error. The CDR3 nucleotides are TGTGCCAGTAGCTTAGGAGGAACAGGGGGCCACACTGAAGCTTTCTTT. It translates to CASSLGGTGGHTEAFF. The V call is TRBV11-3, the J call TRBJ1-1; 9 bases are shared with TRBD1. There are 16 residues in the CDR3. CDR1 is SGHNT and CDR2 is YENEEA in the germline V gene.

This clonotype was observed at least ten times. V and J are TRBV11-2 and TRBJ2-7; 13 positions agree with TRBD2. Germline V gives CDR1 SGHAT, CDR2 FQNNGV. V was pared by 0 bases and J by 4 bases, with 3 bases of the junction left unmatched. The CDR3 covers 16 residues. The CDR3 protein is CASSLDWTSGSYEQYF. CDR3 nucleotides: TGTGCCAGCAGCTTAGATTGGACTAGCGGGAGTTACGAGCAGTACTTC.

The chain combines TRBV5-4 with TRBJ2-2; D is uncertain. V was shortened by 0 bases and J by 5 bases, with 8 bases between the two germline ends. Germline-derived CDR1 and CDR2 are SGHNT and YYREEE (reference sequence). The length of the CDR3 is 14 residues. The CDR3 spells CASSLVPGTGELFF. CDR3 bases: TGTGCCAGCAGCTTGGTACCTGGAACCGGGGAGCTGTTTTTT.

Comments on this clonotype: This could be a read error, since a much larger clone is one nucleotide away. The chain combines TRBV29-1 with TRBJ2-3; 8 bases map to TRBD2. The germline CDR1 and CDR2 sequences are SQVTM and ANQGSEA. The CDR3 spans 14 residues. V lost 8 bases to trimming and J lost 7 bases; unmatched junction nucleotides: 14. For the CDR3, the DNA is TGCAGCCGTGGCCAGCGGGAGAGCGCATATACGCAGTATTTT. Its protein is CSRGQRESAYTQYF.

Concerning this clonotype: Germline and junction disagree at one end, which may indicate a read error. The chain employs TRBV11-2 and TRBJ1-4; no reliable D call. The CDR3 covers 16 residues. Germline lookup yields CDR1 SGHAT and CDR2 FQNNGV. The CDR3 region is CACSQSPPATNEKLFF. DNA of the CDR3: TGTGCCTGCAGCCAGAGCCCCCCGGCAACTAATGAAAAACTGTTTTTT.

The genes are TRBV2 and TRBJ2-7; D might be TRBD2 (6 bases). CDR3 length: 14 amino acids. V was pared by 10 bases and J by 1 base, with 17 bases between. Germline V lookup: CDR1 SNHLY, CDR2 FYNNEI. CDR3 region: CAIISNGSSYEQYF. The DNA for the CDR3 is TGTGCCATCATATCTAACGGGAGTTCCTACGAGCAGTACTTC.

On this clonotype itself: Mismatch with germline at one junction end may stem from a read error. The rearrangement uses TRBV6-1 and TRBJ2-7; D is perhaps TRBD2 (5 bases). This CDR3 spans 14 amino acids. CDR1 MNHNS and CDR2 SASEGT come from the germline V gene. The CDR3 loop reads CASSEDQGDYEQYF. In nucleotides, the CDR3 is TGTGCCAGCAGTGAAGACCAAGGAGACTACGAACAGTACTTC.

The rearrangement uses TRBV9 and TRBJ2-7; TRBD2 agrees at 12 bases. J was trimmed by 4 bases and V by 0 bases; bases with no gene match: 5. The CDR3 runs 16 residues. CDR1 is SGDLS and CDR2 is YYNGEE in the germline V gene. The CDR3 sequence: CASSVGLAGGPYEQYF. The CDR3 coding sequence is TGTGCCAGCAGCGTAGGGCTAGCGGGAGGGCCTTACGAGCAGTACTTC.

The chain joins TRBV6-5 to TRBJ2-2; TRBD2 agrees at 13 bases. The CDR3 extends over 17 amino acids. Trimming cost V 2 bases and J 8 bases; bases outside gene matches: 8. Germline CDR1 reads MNHEY; CDR2 reads SVGAGI. CDR3 region: CASSYKTLAGGGGELFF. Written as DNA, the CDR3 is TGTGCCAGCAGTTACAAGACACTAGCGGGAGGGGGGGGGGAGCTGTTTTTT.

A remark on this clonotype: This may be a read error, as it is one base from a much larger clone. This chain uses TRBV4-3 with TRBJ2-7, with a weak D call TRBD2 (5 bases). From germline, CDR1 is LGHNA and CDR2 YSLEER. The CDR3 runs to 12 residues. V was trimmed by 3 bases and J by 6 bases, leaving 9 bases between them. The CDR3 DNA is TGCGCCAGCAGCCAGAGAGGGAGCGAGCAGTACTTC. Its translation: CASSQRGSEQYF.

This clonotype was counted only a few times. The chain employs TRBV30 and TRBJ1-4, with a tentative D call TRBD1 (5 bases). The CDR3 consists of 14 residues. Deletions cut 4 bases from V and 3 bases from J, with 12 bases between. The germline V gene encodes CDR1 GTSNPN and CDR2 SVGIG (reference sequence). The CDR3 spells CAWNKGEPNEKLFF. CDR3 nucleotides: TGTGCCTGGAACAAAGGGGAGCCTAATGAAAAACTGTTTTTT.

Notes on this clonotype: A much larger clone differs from this one at a single base, so this may be a read error. The chain employs TRBV6-5 and TRBJ2-7, with TRBD2 as a possible D gene (6 bases). Germline V gene data show CDR1 as MNHEY and CDR2 as SVGAGI. Deletions cut 7 bases from V and 4 bases from J, with 11 bases between. The CDR3 length is 12 residues. In nucleotides, the CDR3 is TGTGCCAGCAATTCGGGACTTTACGAGCAGTACTTC. This encodes CASNSGLYEQYF.

V and J are TRBV2 and TRBJ2-7; D might be TRBD2 (7 bases). CDR3 length: 13 amino acids. V was clipped by 10 bases and J by 3 bases, with 16 bases between them. The V gene's germline CDR1 is SNHLY and CDR2 FYNNEI. CDR3 loop: CANTGRGIYEQYF. CDR3 nucleotides: TGTGCCAACACAGGGCGGGGGATCTACGAGCAGTACTTC.

Worth noting for this clonotype: This may stem from a read error, because a much larger clone lies one nucleotide away. J is TRBJ2-3 and V is TRBV6-1; the D gene is possibly TRBD2 (6 bases). Per the germline V gene, CDR1 is MNHNS and CDR2 is SASEGT. The length of the CDR3 is 17 residues. V dropped 3 bases and J dropped 3 bases, with 19 bases sitting between them. In DNA, the CDR3 is TGTGCCAGCAGTGAGGGCCGGACTACCGGGACGACAGATACGCAGTATTTT. This codes for CASSEGRTTGTTDTQYF.

Details on this clonotype: One junction end does not reproduce the germline sequence, and a read error may be involved. The V gene is TRBV5-4, the J gene TRBJ2-7, with 9 bases matching TRBD1. Germline values: CDR1 SGHNT, CDR2 YYREEE (reference sequence). The CDR3 contains 15 residues. CDR3 protein: CASILPPGQGNEQYF. The CDR3 DNA follows: TGTGCCAGCATCTTGCCTCCGGGACAGGGTAACGAGCAGTACTTC.

Concerning this clonotype: One end of the junction varies from germline; a read error may be responsible. The J gene is TRBJ1-5, the V gene TRBV6-6; 7 positions agree with TRBD1. Per germline, CDR1 MNHNY and CDR2 SVGAGI (reference sequence). The CDR3 is 16 amino acids. CDR3 coding DNA: TGTGCCAGCATGACGGGGACAGTCTATAGCAATCTGCCCCAGCATTTT. This sequence encodes CASMTGTVYSNLPQHF.

In this sample, this clonotype turned up many times. The CDR3 region has the DNA TGCGCCAGCAGCCAAGACTGGGGGAGGGCCAATGAGCAGTTCTTC. This sequence encodes CASSQDWGRANEQFF. V is TRBV4-3 and J is TRBJ2-1; 7 bases fit TRBD2. The CDR3 has 15 residues. Germline CDR1 LGHNA, CDR2 YSLEER. The J segment lost 6 bases and the V segment lost 0 bases, leaving 5 bases of the junction unmatched.